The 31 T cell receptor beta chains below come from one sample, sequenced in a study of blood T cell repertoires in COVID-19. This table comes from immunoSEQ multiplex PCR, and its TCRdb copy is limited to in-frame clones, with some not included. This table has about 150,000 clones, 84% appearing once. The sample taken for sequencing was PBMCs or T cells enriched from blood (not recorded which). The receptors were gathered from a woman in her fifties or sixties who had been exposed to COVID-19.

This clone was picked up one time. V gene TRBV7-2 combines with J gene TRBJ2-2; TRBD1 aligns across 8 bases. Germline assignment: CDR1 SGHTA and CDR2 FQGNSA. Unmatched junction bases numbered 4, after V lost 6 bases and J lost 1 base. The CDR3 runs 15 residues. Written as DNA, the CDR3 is TGTGCCAGCAGGCCCGGACAGGGGAACACCGGGGAGCTGTTTTTT. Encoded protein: CASRPGQGNTGELFF.

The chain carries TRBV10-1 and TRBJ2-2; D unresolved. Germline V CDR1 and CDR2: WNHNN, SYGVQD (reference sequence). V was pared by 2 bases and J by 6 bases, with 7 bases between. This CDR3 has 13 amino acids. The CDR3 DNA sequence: TGCGCCAGCAGTGAGATAAATTCCGGGGAGCTGTTTTTT. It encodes CASSEINSGELFF.

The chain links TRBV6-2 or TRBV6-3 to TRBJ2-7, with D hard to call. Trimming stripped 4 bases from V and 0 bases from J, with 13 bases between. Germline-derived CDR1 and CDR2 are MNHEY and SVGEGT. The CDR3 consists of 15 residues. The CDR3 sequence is CASSLVGSYSYEQYF. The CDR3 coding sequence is TGTGCCAGCAGTTTGGTGGGCTCTTACTCCTACGAGCAGTACTTC.

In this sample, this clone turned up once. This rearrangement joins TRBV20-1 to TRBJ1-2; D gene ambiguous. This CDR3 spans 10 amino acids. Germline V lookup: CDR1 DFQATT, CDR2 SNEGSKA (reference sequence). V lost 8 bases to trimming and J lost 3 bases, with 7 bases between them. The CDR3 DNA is TGCAGTACTCCCGACTATGGCTACACCTTC. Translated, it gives CSTPDYGYTF.

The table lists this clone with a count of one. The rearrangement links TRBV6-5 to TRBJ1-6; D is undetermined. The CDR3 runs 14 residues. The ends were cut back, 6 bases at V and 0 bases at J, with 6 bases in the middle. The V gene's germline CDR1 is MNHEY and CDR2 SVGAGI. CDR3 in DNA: TGTGCCAGCAGGGGGAGCTCCTATAATTCACCCCTCCACTTT. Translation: CASRGSSYNSPLHF.

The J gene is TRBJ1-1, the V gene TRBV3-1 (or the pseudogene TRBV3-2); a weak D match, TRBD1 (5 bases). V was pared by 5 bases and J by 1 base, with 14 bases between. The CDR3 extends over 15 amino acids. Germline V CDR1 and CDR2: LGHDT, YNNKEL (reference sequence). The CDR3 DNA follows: TGTGCCAGCAGCTTCAGGGTAGGGGCGAACACTGAAGCTTTCTTT. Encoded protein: CASSFRVGANTEAFF.

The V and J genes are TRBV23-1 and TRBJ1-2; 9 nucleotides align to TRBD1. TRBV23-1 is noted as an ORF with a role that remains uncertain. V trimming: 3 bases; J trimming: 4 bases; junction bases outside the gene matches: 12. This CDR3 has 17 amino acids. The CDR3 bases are TGCGCCAGCAGTCACCCCGGGACAGGGCCTTATTTCTATGGCTACACCTTC. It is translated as CASSHPGTGPYFYGYTF.

The CDR3 sequence: CASSPAGGGKDEQFF. In nucleotides, the CDR3 is TGTGCCAGCAGCCCTGCTGGGGGGGGCAAAGATGAGCAGTTCTTC. V usage is TRBV11-2 and J usage is TRBJ2-1, with D possibly TRBD2 on 7 matching bases. This CDR3 is built from 15 residues. Germline V gene lookup returns CDR1 SGHAT and CDR2 FQNNGV. V shed 5 bases and J shed 8 bases, with 19 bases lying between them.

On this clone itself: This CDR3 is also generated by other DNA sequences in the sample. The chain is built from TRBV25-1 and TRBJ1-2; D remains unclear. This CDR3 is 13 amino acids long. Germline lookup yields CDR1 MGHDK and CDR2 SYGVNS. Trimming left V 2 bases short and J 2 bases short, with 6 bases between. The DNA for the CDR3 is TGTGCCAGCAGTGAAACGGTGAACTATGGCTACACCTTC. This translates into CASSETVNYGYTF.

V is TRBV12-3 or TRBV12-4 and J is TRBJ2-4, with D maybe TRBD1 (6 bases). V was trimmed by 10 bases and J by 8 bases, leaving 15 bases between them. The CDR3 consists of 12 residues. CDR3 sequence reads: CATRQGSDIQYF. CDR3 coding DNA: TGTGCCACCCGTCAGGGGAGTGACATTCAGTACTTC.

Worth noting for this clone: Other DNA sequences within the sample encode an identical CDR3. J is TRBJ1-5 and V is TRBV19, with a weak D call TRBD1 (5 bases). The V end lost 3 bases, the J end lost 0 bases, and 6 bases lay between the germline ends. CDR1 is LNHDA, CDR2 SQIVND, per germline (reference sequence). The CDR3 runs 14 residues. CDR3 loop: CASSMQGSNQPQHF. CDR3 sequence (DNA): TGTGCCAGTAGTATGCAGGGTAGCAATCAGCCCCAGCATTTT.

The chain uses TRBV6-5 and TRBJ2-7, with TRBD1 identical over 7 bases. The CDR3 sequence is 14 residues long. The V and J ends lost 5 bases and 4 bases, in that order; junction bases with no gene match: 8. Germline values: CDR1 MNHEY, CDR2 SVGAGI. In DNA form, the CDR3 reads TGTGCCAGCAGTCAAATGACGGGACAGTACGAGCAGTACTTC. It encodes CASSQMTGQYEQYF.

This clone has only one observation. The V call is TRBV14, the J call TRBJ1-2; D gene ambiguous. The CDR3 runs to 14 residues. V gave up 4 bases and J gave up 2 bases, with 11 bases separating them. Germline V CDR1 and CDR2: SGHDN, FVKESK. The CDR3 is CASSLRSGNYGYTF. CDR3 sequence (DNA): TGTGCCAGCAGCCTGCGGTCGGGAAACTATGGCTACACCTTC. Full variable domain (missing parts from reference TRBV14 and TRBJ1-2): EAGVTQFPSHSVIEKGQTVTLRCDPISGHDNLYWYRRVMGKEIKFLLHFVKESKQDESGMPNNRFLAERTGGTYSTLKVQPAELEDSGVYFCASSLRSGNYGYTFGSGTRLTVV.

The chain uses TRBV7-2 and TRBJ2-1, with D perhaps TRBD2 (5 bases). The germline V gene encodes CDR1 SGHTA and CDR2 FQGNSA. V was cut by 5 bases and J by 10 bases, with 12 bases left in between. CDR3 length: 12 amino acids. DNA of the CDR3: TGTGCCAGCAGCCCCCTAAGCGGAGAGCAGTTCTTC. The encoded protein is CASSPLSGEQFF.

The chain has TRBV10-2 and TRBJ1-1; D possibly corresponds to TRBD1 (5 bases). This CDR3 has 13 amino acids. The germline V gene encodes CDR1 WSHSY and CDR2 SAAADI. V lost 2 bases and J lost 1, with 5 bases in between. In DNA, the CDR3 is TGCGCCAGCAGTGAGGGACAGAACACTGAAGCTTTCTTT. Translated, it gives CASSEGQNTEAFF.

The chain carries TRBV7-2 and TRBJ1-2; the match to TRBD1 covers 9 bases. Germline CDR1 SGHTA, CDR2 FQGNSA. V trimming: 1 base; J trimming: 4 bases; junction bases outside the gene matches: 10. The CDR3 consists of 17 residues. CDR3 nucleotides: TGTGCCAGCAGCTTAGTCTCGGGACAGGGACGTCCCTATGGCTACACCTTC. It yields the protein CASSLVSGQGRPYGYTF.

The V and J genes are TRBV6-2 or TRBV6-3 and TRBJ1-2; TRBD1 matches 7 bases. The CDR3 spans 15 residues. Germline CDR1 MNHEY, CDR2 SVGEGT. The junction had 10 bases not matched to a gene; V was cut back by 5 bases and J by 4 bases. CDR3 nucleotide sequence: TGTGCCAGCAGTGTGACAGGGAGTTGGGGCTATGGCTACACCTTC. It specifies CASSVTGSWGYGYTF.

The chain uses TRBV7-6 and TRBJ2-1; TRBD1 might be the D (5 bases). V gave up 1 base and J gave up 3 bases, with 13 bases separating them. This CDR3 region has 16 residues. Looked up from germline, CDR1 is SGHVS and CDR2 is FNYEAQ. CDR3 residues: CASSLEGRAYYNEQFF. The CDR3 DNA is TGTGCCAGCAGCTTAGAGGGCAGGGCCTACTACAATGAGCAGTTCTTC.

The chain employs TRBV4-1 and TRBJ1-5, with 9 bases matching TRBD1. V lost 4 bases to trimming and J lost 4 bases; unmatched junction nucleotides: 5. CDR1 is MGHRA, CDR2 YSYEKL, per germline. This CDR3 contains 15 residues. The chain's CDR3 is CASSPGTGRNQPQHF. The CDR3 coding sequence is TGCGCCAGCAGCCCCGGGACAGGGAGAAATCAGCCCCAGCATTTT.

For the CDR3, the DNA is TGTGCCATCAGTGAGAGCAGGGAGGATCAGCCCCAGCATTTT. Translation: CAISESREDQPQHF. The chain has TRBV10-3 and TRBJ1-5, with a weak D call TRBD1 (5 bases). Per the germline V gene, CDR1 is ENHRY and CDR2 is SYGVKD. Trimming removed 2 bases at V and 5 bases at J, with 10 bases between. The CDR3 totals 14 residues.

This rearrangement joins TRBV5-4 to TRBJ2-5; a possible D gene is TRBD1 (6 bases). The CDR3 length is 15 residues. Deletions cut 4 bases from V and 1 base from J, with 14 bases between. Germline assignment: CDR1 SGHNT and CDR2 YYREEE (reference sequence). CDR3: CASSLQGRSQETQYF. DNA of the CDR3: TGTGCCAGCAGCCTACAGGGCCGTTCCCAAGAGACCCAGTACTTC.

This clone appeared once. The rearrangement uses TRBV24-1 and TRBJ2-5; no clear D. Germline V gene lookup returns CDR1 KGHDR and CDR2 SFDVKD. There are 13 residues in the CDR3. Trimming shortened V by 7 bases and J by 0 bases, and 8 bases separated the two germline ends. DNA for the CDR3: TGTGCCACCAGCGAGTCGGACCAAGAGACCCAGTACTTC. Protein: CATSESDQETQYF.

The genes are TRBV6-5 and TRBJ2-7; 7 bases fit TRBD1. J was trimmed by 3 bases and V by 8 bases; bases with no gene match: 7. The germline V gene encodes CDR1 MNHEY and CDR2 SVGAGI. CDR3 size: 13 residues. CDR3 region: CASDRTGDYEQYF. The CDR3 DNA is TGTGCCAGCGACCGGACAGGAGACTACGAGCAGTACTTC.

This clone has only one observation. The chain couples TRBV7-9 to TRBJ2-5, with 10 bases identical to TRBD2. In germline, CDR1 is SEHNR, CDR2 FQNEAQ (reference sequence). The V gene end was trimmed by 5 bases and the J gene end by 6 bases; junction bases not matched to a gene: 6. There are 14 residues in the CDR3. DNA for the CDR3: TGTGCCAGCAGCCTCGGGACTAGCGACAAGACCCAGTACTTC. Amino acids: CASSLGTSDKTQYF.

The CDR3 reads CASSQASLNIQYF. The DNA of the CDR3 is TGTGCCAGCAGCCAAGCGTCTCTGAACATTCAGTACTTC. The rearrangement links TRBV3-1 (or the pseudogene TRBV3-2) to TRBJ2-4, with no clear D. The V and J ends lost 1 base and 7 bases respectively, with 8 bases between them. The CDR3 extends over 13 amino acids. Germline V gene sequence: CDR1 LGHDT, CDR2 YNNKEL (reference sequence).

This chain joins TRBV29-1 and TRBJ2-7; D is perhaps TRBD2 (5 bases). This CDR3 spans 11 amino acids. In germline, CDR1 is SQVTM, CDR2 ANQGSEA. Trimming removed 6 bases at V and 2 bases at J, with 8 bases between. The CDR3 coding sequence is TGCAGCGTGGGGAGTGCCTACGAGCAGTACTTC. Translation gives CSVGSAYEQYF.

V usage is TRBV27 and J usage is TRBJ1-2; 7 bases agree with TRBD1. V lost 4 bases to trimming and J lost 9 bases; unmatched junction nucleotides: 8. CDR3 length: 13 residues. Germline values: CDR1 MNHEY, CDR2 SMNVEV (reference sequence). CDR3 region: CASSSDRSHRYTF. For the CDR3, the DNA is TGTGCCAGCAGTTCGGACAGGAGTCACCGCTACACCTTC.

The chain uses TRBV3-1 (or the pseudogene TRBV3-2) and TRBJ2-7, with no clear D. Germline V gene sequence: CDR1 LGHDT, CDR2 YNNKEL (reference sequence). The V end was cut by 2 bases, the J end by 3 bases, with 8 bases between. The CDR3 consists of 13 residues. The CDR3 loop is CASSQRGSYEQYF. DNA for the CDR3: TGTGCCAGCAGCCAACGCGGAAGCTACGAGCAGTACTTC.

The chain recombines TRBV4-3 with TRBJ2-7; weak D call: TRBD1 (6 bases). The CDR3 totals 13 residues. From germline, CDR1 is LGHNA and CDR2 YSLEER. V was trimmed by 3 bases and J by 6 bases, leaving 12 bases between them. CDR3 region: CASSQEGGSEQYF. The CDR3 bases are TGCGCCAGCAGCCAGGAAGGGGGAAGCGAGCAGTACTTC.

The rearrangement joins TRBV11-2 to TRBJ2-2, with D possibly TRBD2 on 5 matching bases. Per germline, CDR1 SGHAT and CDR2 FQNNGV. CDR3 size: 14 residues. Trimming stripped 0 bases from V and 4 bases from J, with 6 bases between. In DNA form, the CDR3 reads TGTGCCAGCAGCTTAGAGGCGGGCACCGGGGAGCTGTTTTTT. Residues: CASSLEAGTGELFF. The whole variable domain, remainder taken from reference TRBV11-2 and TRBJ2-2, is EAGVAQSPRYKIIEKRQSVAFWCNPISGHATLYWYQQILGQGPKLLIQFQNNGVVDDSQLPKDRFSAERLKGVDSTLKIQPAKLEDSAVYLCASSLEAGTGELFFGEGSRLTVL.

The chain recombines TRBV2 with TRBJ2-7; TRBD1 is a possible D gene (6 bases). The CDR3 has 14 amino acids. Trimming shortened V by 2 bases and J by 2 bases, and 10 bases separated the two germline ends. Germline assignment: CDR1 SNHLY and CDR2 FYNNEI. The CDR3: CASSELGAPYEQYF. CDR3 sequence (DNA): TGTGCCAGCAGTGAATTGGGGGCCCCCTACGAGCAGTACTTC.